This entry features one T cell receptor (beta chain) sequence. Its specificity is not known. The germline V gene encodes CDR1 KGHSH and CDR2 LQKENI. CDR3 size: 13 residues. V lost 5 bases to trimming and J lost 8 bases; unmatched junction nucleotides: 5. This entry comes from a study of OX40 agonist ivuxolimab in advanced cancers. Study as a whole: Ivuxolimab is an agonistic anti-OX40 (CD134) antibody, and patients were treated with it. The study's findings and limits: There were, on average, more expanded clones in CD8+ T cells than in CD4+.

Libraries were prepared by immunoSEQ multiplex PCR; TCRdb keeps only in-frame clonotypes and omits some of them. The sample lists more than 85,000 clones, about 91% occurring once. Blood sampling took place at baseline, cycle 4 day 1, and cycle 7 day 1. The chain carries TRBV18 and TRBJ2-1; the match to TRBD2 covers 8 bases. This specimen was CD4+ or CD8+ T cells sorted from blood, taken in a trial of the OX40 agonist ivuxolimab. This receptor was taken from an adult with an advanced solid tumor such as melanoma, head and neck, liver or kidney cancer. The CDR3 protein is CASSILAVDEQFF. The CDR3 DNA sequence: TGTGCCAGCTCAATACTAGCGGTTGATGAGCAGTTCTTC. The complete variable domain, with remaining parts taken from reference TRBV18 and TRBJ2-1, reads NAGVMQNPRHLVRRRGQEARLRCSPMKGHSHVYWYRQLPEEGLKFMVYLQKENIIDESGMPKERFSAEFPKEGPSILRIQQVVRGDSAAYFCASSILAVDEQFFGPGTRLTVL.